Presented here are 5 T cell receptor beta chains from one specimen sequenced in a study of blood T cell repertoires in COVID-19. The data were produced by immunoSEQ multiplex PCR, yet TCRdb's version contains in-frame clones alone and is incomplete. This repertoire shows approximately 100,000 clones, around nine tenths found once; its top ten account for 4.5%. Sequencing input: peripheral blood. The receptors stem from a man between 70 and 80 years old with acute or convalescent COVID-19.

The CDR3, as DNA: TGTGCCACCTCCCAGCGGGGGGGCCTTACAGATACGCAGTATTTT. Translation gives CATSQRGGLTDTQYF. The V and J genes are TRBV11-2 and TRBJ2-3, with TRBD2 matching 10 bases. CDR1 is SGHAT and CDR2 is FQNNGV in the germline V gene. Unmatched junction bases numbered 10, after V lost 10 bases and J lost 3 bases. The CDR3 totals 15 residues. Combining the CDR3 with reference TRBV11-2 and TRBJ2-3 gives the whole variable domain EAGVAQSPRYKIIEKRQSVAFWCNPISGHATLYWYQQILGQGPKLLIQFQNNGVVDDSQLPKDRFSAERLKGVDSTLKIQPAKLEDSAVYLCATSQRGGLTDTQYFGPGTRLTVL.

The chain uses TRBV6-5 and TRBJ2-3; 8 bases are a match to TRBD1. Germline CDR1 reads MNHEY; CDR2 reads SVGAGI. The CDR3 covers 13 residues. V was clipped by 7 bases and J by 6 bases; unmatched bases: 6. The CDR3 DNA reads TGTGCCAGCAAGGACAGGGTTGCTGATACGCAGTATTTT. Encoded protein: CASKDRVADTQYF.

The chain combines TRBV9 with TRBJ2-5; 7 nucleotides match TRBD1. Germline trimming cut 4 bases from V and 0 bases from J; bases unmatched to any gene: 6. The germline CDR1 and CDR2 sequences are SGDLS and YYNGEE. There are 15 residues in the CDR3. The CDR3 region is CASSYLTGYQETQYF. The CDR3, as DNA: TGTGCCAGCAGCTACCTGACAGGGTACCAAGAGACCCAGTACTTC.

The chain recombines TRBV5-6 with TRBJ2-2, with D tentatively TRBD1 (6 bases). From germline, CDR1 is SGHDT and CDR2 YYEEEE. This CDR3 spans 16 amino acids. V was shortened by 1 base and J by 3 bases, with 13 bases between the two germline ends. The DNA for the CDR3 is TGTGCCAGCAGCTTGTACAGGGTGAGGTACACCGGGGAGCTGTTTTTT. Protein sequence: CASSLYRVRYTGELFF.

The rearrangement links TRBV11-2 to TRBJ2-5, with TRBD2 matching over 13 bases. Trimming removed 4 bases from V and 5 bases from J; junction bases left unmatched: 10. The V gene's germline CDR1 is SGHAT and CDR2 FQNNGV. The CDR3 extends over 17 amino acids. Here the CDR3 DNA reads TGTGCCAGCAGCTCGGGACTAGCGGGACCCTACGGGGAGACCCAGTACTTC. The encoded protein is CASSSGLAGPYGETQYF. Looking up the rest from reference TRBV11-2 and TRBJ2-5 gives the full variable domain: EAGVAQSPRYKIIEKRQSVAFWCNPISGHATLYWYQQILGQGPKLLIQFQNNGVVDDSQLPKDRFSAERLKGVDSTLKIQPAKLEDSAVYLCASSSGLAGPYGETQYFGPGTRLLVL.